Sequencing of this T cell receptor beta chain was carried out in a study of blood T cell repertoires in COVID-19. The wider study: The samples span acute and convalescent COVID-19 from the United States, Italy and Spain. Sample material is recorded as cDNA or gDNA derived from T cells, B-cell-depleted T cells, or PBMCs.

Measured with immunoSEQ multiplex PCR; TCRdb has only the in-frame clones, and not every one. The sample has roughly 150,000 clones, 70% to 85% seen once. The CDR3 sequence is 17 residues long. CDR1 is ENHRY and CDR2 is SYGVKD in the germline V gene. V was pared by 4 bases and J by 2 bases, with 5 bases of the junction left unmatched. The chain couples TRBV10-3 to TRBJ2-1; 13 positions agree with TRBD2. This receptor was obtained from a man aged 55-75 years who had recovered from COVID-19. Sequencing used peripheral blood. The DNA of the CDR3 is TGTGCCATCAGTGGAACGGGACTAGCGGGGACCTACAATGAGCAGTTCTTC. Translated, it gives CAISGTGLAGTYNEQFF.